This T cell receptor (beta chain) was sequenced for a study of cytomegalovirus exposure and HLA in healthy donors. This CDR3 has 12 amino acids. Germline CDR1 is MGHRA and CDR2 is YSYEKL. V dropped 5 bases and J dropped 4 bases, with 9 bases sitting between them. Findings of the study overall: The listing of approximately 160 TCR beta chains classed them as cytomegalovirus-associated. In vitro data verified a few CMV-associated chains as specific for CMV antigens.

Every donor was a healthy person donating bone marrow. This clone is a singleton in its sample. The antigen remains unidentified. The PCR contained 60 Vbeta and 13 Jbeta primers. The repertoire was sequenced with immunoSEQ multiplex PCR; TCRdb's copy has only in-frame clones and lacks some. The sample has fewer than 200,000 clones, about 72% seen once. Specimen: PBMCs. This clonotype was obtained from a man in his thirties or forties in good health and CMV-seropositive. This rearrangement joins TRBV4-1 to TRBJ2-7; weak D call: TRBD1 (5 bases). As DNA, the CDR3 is TGCGCCAGCAGCTCCCAGGGTTACGAGCAGTACTTC. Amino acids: CASSSQGYEQYF.